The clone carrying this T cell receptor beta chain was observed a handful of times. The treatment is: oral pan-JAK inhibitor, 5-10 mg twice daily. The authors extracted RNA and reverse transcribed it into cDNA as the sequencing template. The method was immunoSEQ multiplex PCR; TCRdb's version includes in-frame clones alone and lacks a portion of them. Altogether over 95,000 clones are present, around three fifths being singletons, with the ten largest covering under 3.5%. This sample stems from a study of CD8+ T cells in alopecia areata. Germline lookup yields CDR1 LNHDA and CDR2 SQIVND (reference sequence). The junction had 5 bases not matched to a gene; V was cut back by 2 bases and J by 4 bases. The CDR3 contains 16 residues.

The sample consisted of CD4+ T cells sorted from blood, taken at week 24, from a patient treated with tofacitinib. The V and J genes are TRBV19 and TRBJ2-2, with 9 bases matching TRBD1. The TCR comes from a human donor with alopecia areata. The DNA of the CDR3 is TGTGCCAGTAGTATAATTGGGACAGGGACCACCGGGGAGCTGTTTTTT. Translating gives CASSIIGTGTTGELFF.